Here is one T cell receptor beta chain with its context. The sample is drawn from a study of T cell responses to AZD1222 COVID-19 vaccine. Turning to the study itself: The analysis combined second doses at about 4 or about 12 weeks.

Clones were sequenced by immunoSEQ multiplex PCR, and TCRdb holds only the in-frame ones, with some missing. This sample yields over 150,000 clones, of which 88% are seen a single time; around 6% belongs to the top ten. Germline CDR1 is LGHDT and CDR2 is YNNKEL (reference sequence). This CDR3 has 12 residues. V lost 4 bases to trimming and J lost 3 bases, with 7 bases between them. Sample: peripheral blood, taken on day 0 of AZD1222 vaccination. This clonotype originated in an adult in good health. V is TRBV3-1 (or the pseudogene TRBV3-2) and J is TRBJ2-7; D is ambiguous. As DNA, the CDR3 is TGTGCCAGCAGCCCCGGGTTCTACGAGCAGTACTTC. This codes for CASSPGFYEQYF.